The 2 T cell receptor beta chains reported below all come from one sample, sequenced in a study of T cell changes during pregnancy in multiple sclerosis. Profiling relied on immunoSEQ multiplex PCR, and the TCRdb table lists in-frame clones only, not all of them. The sample lists about 41,000 clones; 90% were seen once. This material consisted of CD8+ T cells from peripheral blood mononuclear cells, taken in the third trimester of pregnancy. The receptors come from a female donor with multiple sclerosis, enrolled in a pregnancy study.

The rearrangement uses TRBV7-9 and TRBJ2-7; D possibly corresponds to TRBD2 (5 bases). The CDR3 sequence is 14 residues long. Germline V gene lookup returns CDR1 SEHNR and CDR2 FQNEAQ (reference sequence). V gave up 6 bases and J gave up 3 bases, with 15 bases separating them. The CDR3 sequence is CASRDSGNLYEQYF. In DNA form, the CDR3 reads TGTGCCAGCAGGGACTCGGGGAACCTCTACGAGCAGTACTTC.

The V call is TRBV25-1, the J call TRBJ1-2; D remains unclear. V dropped 5 bases and J dropped 8 bases, with 9 bases sitting between them. Per the germline V gene, CDR1 is MGHDK and CDR2 is SYGVNS. The CDR3 consists of 11 residues. The CDR3 is CASSQVGGYTF. The CDR3 DNA is TGTGCCAGCAGTCAGGTTGGCGGCTACACCTTC.